The T cell receptor beta chain described here comes from a study of blood T cells in healthy people across ages. Trimming took off 0 bases at V and 1 base at J, with 10 bases between the two ends. Germline V lookup: CDR1 SGDLS, CDR2 YYNGEE. There are 15 residues in the CDR3. For the second PCR, which ran for about 6 to 11 cycles, a sample-barcoded 5' primer and a J-beta primer mix were used. One entry per CDR3 protein, called by TCRdb with MiXCR from the 5' RACE reads. The table has 650,000 to 800,000 distinct CDR3 sequences, around 42% seen once. Sequencing was performed on blood. V gene TRBV9 combines with J gene TRBJ1-1; maybe TRBD1 (6 bases). This clonotype was obtained from a man aged 55 to 69 in good health. The CDR3 is CASSVAGQPNTEAFF. For the CDR3, the DNA is TGTGCCAGCAGCGTAGCCGGACAGCCGAACACTGAAGCTTTCTTT.